Each of the 11 T cell receptor beta chains below was sequenced from the same sample in a study of cytomegalovirus exposure and HLA in healthy donors. Sequenced by immunoSEQ multiplex PCR; TCRdb stores in-frame clones only, minus some. The top ten hold 10% of the sample, which has roughly 150,000 clones, more than 70% seen once. The sequencing sample was made of PBMCs. These receptor sequences come from a young man in good health and CMV-seropositive.

Here the CDR3 reads CASSPFRGRTGANYGYTF. The DNA for the CDR3 is TGCGCCAGCAGCCCGTTTCGGGGTCGGACGGGCGCTAACTATGGCTACACCTTC. The rearrangement joins TRBV5-1 to TRBJ1-2; D not resolved. V lost 4 bases and J lost 0, with 22 bases in between. The CDR3 runs 18 residues. Germline V gene data show CDR1 as SGHRS and CDR2 as YFSETQ.

The chain carries TRBV11-2 and TRBJ1-4, with 8 positions matching TRBD1. The ends lost 2 bases at V and 8 bases at J; junction bases unmatched: 7. This CDR3 region has 15 residues. The germline CDR1 and CDR2 sequences are SGHAT and FQNNGV. The CDR3 loop reads CASSLLGQGEEKLFF. In nucleotides, the CDR3 is TGTGCCAGCAGCTTATTAGGACAGGGCGAAGAAAAACTGTTTTTT.

This chain connects TRBV6-5 to TRBJ2-7; a possible D gene is TRBD2 (6 bases). Trimming removed 7 bases at V and 1 base at J, with 14 bases between. Germline V gene data show CDR1 as MNHEY and CDR2 as SVGAGI. The CDR3 totals 14 residues. The CDR3 sequence: CASKWGENSYEQYF. DNA of the CDR3: TGTGCCAGCAAATGGGGGGAAAATTCCTACGAGCAGTACTTC.

The chain is built from TRBV5-1 and TRBJ2-3; perhaps TRBD2 as D (5 bases). V was pared by 5 bases and J by 4 bases, with 14 bases between. The CDR3 is made up of 14 amino acids. In germline, CDR1 is SGHRS, CDR2 YFSETQ. The CDR3 DNA is TGCGCCAGCAGGTACTGGGAGCAGTCAGATACGCAGTATTTT. Residues: CASRYWEQSDTQYF.

This clone has a single count. The J gene is TRBJ2-7, the V gene TRBV4-3, with D perhaps TRBD1 (5 bases). Trimming left V 1 base short and J 1 base short, with 11 bases between. Per the germline V gene, CDR1 is LGHNA and CDR2 is YSLEER. The CDR3 is 15 amino acids. CDR3 residues: CASSQVATASYEQYF. The CDR3 DNA sequence: TGCGCCAGCAGCCAAGTTGCGACAGCTTCCTACGAGCAGTACTTC.

This sequence joins TRBV28 and TRBJ1-2, with D possibly being TRBD1 (6 bases). CDR1 MDHEN and CDR2 SYDVKM come from the germline V gene. This CDR3 comprises 12 residues. V lost 4 bases and J lost 3, with 6 bases in between. The chain's CDR3 is CASSSGDYGYTF. The DNA for the CDR3 is TGTGCCAGCAGTTCAGGGGACTATGGCTACACCTTC.

The chain joins TRBV4-1 to TRBJ2-7; TRBD2 matches at 9 bases. The ends lost 1 base at V and 4 bases at J; junction bases unmatched: 2. CDR1 and CDR2 (germline): MGHRA, YSYEKL. The CDR3 totals 14 residues. The CDR3 DNA reads as TGCGCCAGCAGCCAAGGCGGGGGGGCTTACGAGCAGTACTTC. Translating it yields CASSQGGGAYEQYF.

This clone has a single count. The chain recombines TRBV4-3 with TRBJ1-2, with unresolved D. V lost 0 bases and J 4 bases, leaving 9 bases between the germline ends. CDR1 and CDR2 (germline): LGHNA, YSLEER. The CDR3 consists of 14 residues. The CDR3 region is CASSQDVRGYGYTF. The CDR3 DNA reads TGCGCCAGCAGCCAAGATGTACGGGGCTATGGCTACACCTTC.

The V gene is TRBV2, the J gene TRBJ1-5; 7 bases are a match to TRBD1. After removal of 5 bases from V and 7 bases from J, the junction contained 8 bases not matched to a gene. CDR3 size: 14 residues. Germline V gene data show CDR1 as SNHLY and CDR2 as FYNNEI. In DNA, the CDR3 is TGTGCCAGCAGTAAAGACAGGGAGGGCCAGCCCCAGCATTTT. Encoded protein: CASSKDREGQPQHF.

This rearrangement joins TRBV18 to TRBJ2-7, with TRBD1 identical over 9 bases. With V trimmed by 3 bases and J by 6 bases, 6 bases remained unmatched. The CDR3 is made up of 14 amino acids. In germline, CDR1 is KGHSH, CDR2 LQKENI. The CDR3 sequence is CASSPGTGLLEQYF. In nucleotides, the CDR3 is TGTGCCAGCTCACCCGGGACAGGGCTTCTCGAGCAGTACTTC.

This rearrangement joins TRBV28 to TRBJ1-4; 9 bases map to TRBD1. Germline assignment: CDR1 MDHEN and CDR2 SYDVKM. V was pared by 9 bases and J by 3 bases, with 11 bases of the junction left unmatched. CDR3 size: 16 residues. CDR3 nucleotide sequence: TGTGCCAGTACGGGACAGGGTTTTACTGCTAATGAAAAACTGTTTTTT. Translated: CASTGQGFTANEKLFF.